This T cell receptor (beta chain) was observed in a study of human T cells and chemical hapten exposure. Study in general: Diphenylcyclopropenone doses were given weekly to the scalps of patients across the approximately 25-week study. Regarding the study as a whole: Clustering by CDR3 similarity yielded significantly more large clusters from expanded TCRs than controls.

There are many counts of this clonotype. Its antigen is currently unknown. A single record per CDR3 protein comes from TCRdb applying MiXCR to the RACE reads. The repertoire holds 110,000 to 150,000 distinct CDR3 sequences, with approximately 12% as singletons. V lost 2 bases and J lost 2, with 10 bases in between. CDR3 length equals 15 residues. Per the germline V gene, CDR1 is SGHRS and CDR2 is YFSETQ. Sample time point: patch test 2, 6 weeks after DPC sensitization. Treatment indicated: therapeutic diphenylcyclopropenone sensitization with weekly scalp DPC. The chain couples TRBV5-1 to TRBJ1-4, with a tentative D call TRBD1 (5 bases). The sample in question was whole blood, obtained in connection with sensitization to the hapten diphenylcyclopropenone (DPC). The origin of this receptor is a woman aged 45-59 years with alopecia areata. Some clones in this sample may be carry-over from other donors' samples. CDR3 loop: CASSFLGGTNEKLFF. The DNA for the CDR3 is TGCGCCAGCAGCTTCCTGGGGGGGACTAATGAAAAACTGTTTTTT.